This TCR beta chain was recorded in a study of cytomegalovirus exposure and HLA in healthy donors. Background on the study: Genetic ancestry analysis placed around 76% of the 398 donors that were genotyped in the Caucasian-associated cluster.

Study results and caveats: Analysis was carried out at a later point, and it linked a missense DCLRE1C variant to TCR beta V- and J-gene trimming. In a later analysis, several top co-occurrence clusters appeared linked to parvovirus B19, influenza, CMV and Epstein-Barr virus. A later analysis reportedly found that, within productive TCRs, an Asian-associated ancestry cluster had fewer N-insertions than the mean observed across the roughly 630 donors.

Comment on this clone: Its matching antigen is unknown.

The CDR3 is 14 amino acids. The germline V gene encodes CDR1 SGHNT and CDR2 YENEEA. V was pared by 5 bases and J by 2 bases, with 4 bases of the junction left unmatched. PCR was performed using 60 Vbeta and 13 Jbeta primers. TCRdb keeps only in-frame clones here, not all; method: immunoSEQ multiplex PCR. The data hold roughly 69,000 clones, with roughly 70% observed a single time. Sequencing was carried out using PBMCs. V is TRBV11-3 and J is TRBJ2-7; 9 bases match TRBD1. The sequence came from a male donor in good health and CMV-seropositive. CDR3 sequence reads: CASSQRTGAYEQYF. Written as DNA, the CDR3 is TGTGCCAGCAGCCAAAGGACAGGGGCCTACGAGCAGTACTTC.